The 6 T cell receptor beta chains reported below all come from one sample, sequenced in a study of Graves' ophthalmopathy and Graves' hyperthyroidism. The authors amplified TCR beta CDR3 regions from RNA transcripts. A first-round RT-PCR used HTBI primers, followed by a second-round multiplex PCR. TCRdb reanalysed the multiplex PCR reads using MiXCR and keeps one entry per CDR3 protein. This sample has around 520,000 distinct CDR3 sequences, with less than 40% found just once. Sequencing was performed on peripheral blood or thyroid tissue (not recorded which). These receptors originate from an adult man with Graves' hyperthyroidism.

This clonotype was found many times. The chain employs TRBV12-3 or TRBV12-4 and TRBJ1-1; TRBD1 might be the D (5 bases). V gave up 6 bases and J gave up 0 bases, with 23 bases separating them. The CDR3 extends over 18 amino acids. CDR3 in DNA: TGTGCCAGCAGCCCGATCGACAGAACGCCCCTAATGAACACTGAAGCTTTCTTT. Its protein is CASSPIDRTPLMNTEAFF.

This clonotype was detected ten times or more. J is TRBJ1-2 and V is TRBV19; D may be TRBD1 (6 bases). This CDR3 has 16 residues. Germline lookup yields CDR1 LNHDA and CDR2 SQIVND (reference sequence). The V and J ends lost 4 bases and 4 bases respectively, with 19 bases between them. CDR3 protein: CASSTDVTGYGYGYTF. In DNA, the CDR3 is TGTGCCAGTAGTACAGATGTAACAGGGTACGGCTATGGCTACACCTTC.

There are a few counts of this clonotype. CDR3 DNA sequence: TGCAGCGCAGGGCCCCCCGCCGGGGAGCTGTTTTTT. It is translated as CSAGPPAGELFF. The gene calls are TRBV20-1 and TRBJ2-2, with D possibly matching TRBD1 (5 bases). This CDR3 is built from 12 residues. Germline lookup yields CDR1 DFQATT and CDR2 SNEGSKA (reference sequence).

This clonotype was seen a single time. V gene TRBV7-6 combines with J gene TRBJ2-1; no firm D call. CDR1 and CDR2 (germline): SGHVS, FNYEAQ. V lost 1 base and J lost 4, with 11 bases in between. The CDR3 is 15 residues long. The DNA for the CDR3 is TGTGCCAGCAGCTTAGACGCGCCCCCGTACAATGAGCAGTTCTTC. It specifies CASSLDAPPYNEQFF.

Many counts were recorded for this clonotype. Here the CDR3 DNA reads TGCAGCGCCCGGGCCTCCTACGAGCAGTACTTC. Its translation: CSARASYEQYF. The chain joins TRBV29-1 to TRBJ2-7, with no clear D. The CDR3 sequence is 11 residues long. Per germline, CDR1 SQVTM and CDR2 ANQGSEA. The ends were cut back, 7 bases at V and 0 bases at J, with 7 bases in the middle.

The chain couples TRBV7-9 to TRBJ1-3, with D hard to call. Germline V lookup: CDR1 SEHNR, CDR2 FQNEAQ (reference sequence). The CDR3 extends over 14 amino acids. V was shortened by 5 bases and J by 0 bases, with 8 bases between the two germline ends. In DNA, the CDR3 is TGTGCCAGCAGCGTTCGGTCCTCTGGAAACACCATATATTTT. It codes for CASSVRSSGNTIYF. The entire variable domain, with the rest obtained from reference TRBV7-9 and TRBJ1-3, is as follows: DTGVSQNPRHKITKRGQNVTFRCDPISEHNRLYWYRQTLGQGPEFLTYFQNEAQLEKSRLLSDRFSAERPKGSFSTLEIQRTEQGDSAMYLCASSVRSSGNTIYFGEGSWLTVV.